The clone carrying this T cell receptor beta chain was observed a few times. These data are taken from a study of patients and donors after allogeneic stem cell transplantation. The V end was cut by 6 bases, the J end by 0 bases, with 12 bases between. In germline, CDR1 is MNHNS, CDR2 SASEGT. The CDR3 sequence is 16 residues long. TCRdb reanalysed the RT-PCR reads using MiXCR and keeps one entry per CDR3 protein. The sample lists about a million distinct CDR3 sequences, approximately 19% occurring once. V is TRBV6-1 and J is TRBJ2-6; TRBD2 might be the D (5 bases). Sequences were obtained from blood, either unsorted or a sorted T cell fraction (not recorded which). The source of this sequence is a human donor who was either an allogeneic HSCT recipient or a stem cell or donor lymphocyte infusion donor (not recorded which). It is not recorded whose cells these are; they may come from a transplant donor. CDR3 residues: CASRHPGNSGANVLTF. For the CDR3, the DNA is TGTGCCAGCAGACACCCGGGGAACTCTGGGGCCAACGTCCTGACTTTC.